This is a list of T cell receptor beta chains from one sample in a study of memory CD4+ T cells and cytomegalovirus serostatus. TCRdb's table, derived via immunoSEQ multiplex PCR, lists solely in-frame clones and lacks some. In the table there are about 61,000 clones, 82% of which are singletons. Sequencing input: memory CD4+ T cells from blood. These receptors all come from an adult in good health and CMV-seronegative. Each CDR3 is given with its conserved first and last residue. D genes are given only for firm matches. Size is stated for part of the rows, as once, few or many counts, or as a class when the clone is expanded.

abundance	v_gene	d_gene	j_gene	CDR3nt	CDR3aa
.	TRBV5-5	TRBD1	TRBJ1-3	TGTGCCAGCAGCTTCTCCGGGACAGGGGGATCTGGAAACACCATATATTTT	CASSFSGTGGSGNTIYF
.	TRBV6-1	TRBD1	TRBJ1-1	TGTGCCAGCAGTGAGACAGGGTACACTGAAGCTTTCTTT	CASSETGYTEAFF
.	TRBV5-6	.	TRBJ1-2	TGTGCCAGCAGCTACAGCTATGGCTACACCTTC	CASSYSYGYTF
few	TRBV18	.	TRBJ2-5	TGTGCCAGCTCACTCCTAGGCGGGGAGCAAGAGACCCAGTACTTC	CASSLLGGEQETQYF
few	TRBV7-8	TRBD1	TRBJ1-3	TGTGCCAGCAGCTTAGGGGTAGGCCAGGGGGAAGGAAACACCATATATTTT	CASSLGVGQGEGNTIYF
few	TRBV16	.	TRBJ2-1	TGTGCCAGCAGCCAATCAGGCAATGAGCAGTTCTTC	CASSQSGNEQFF
.	TRBV5-6	.	TRBJ2-7	TGTGCCAGCAGCTCACCCAACAGCGAGCAGTACTTC	CASSSPNSEQYF
.	TRBV2	.	TRBJ1-5	TGTGCCAGCAGGCCCACCCGCCAGGGGTTACCCCAGCATTTT	CASRPTRQGLPQHF
.	TRBV28	.	TRBJ2-7	TGTGCCGCGACCCCCCCGCGACCCTCCTACGAGCAGTACTTC	CAATPPRPSYEQYF
.	TRBV6-5	.	TRBJ1-2	TGTGCCAGCGTGAGTAGGGATCGCCAGATCTATGGCTACACCTTC	CASVSRDRQIYGYTF
.	TRBV7-2	.	TRBJ2-3	TGTGCCAGCAGCTTAGCAGGGTGGACAGATACGCAGTATTTT	CASSLAGWTDTQYF
.	TRBV10-3	TRBD2	TRBJ2-1	TGTGCCACTCGAAGCGGGAGCTCCTACAATGAGCAGTTCTTC	CATRSGSSYNEQFF
.	TRBV6-6	TRBD1	TRBJ1-3	TGTGCCAGCAGTTCACCTGCCACAGGGGCTGGAAACACCATATATTTT	CASSSPATGAGNTIYF
.	TRBV7-2	.	TRBJ2-7	TGTGCCAGCAGCTTCGGGGGCGAGCAGTACTTC	CASSFGGEQYF
.	TRBV7-9	.	TRBJ1-3	TGTGCCAGCAGCGCCCCACAGGGAAAGCTTGGAAACACCATATATTTT	CASSAPQGKLGNTIYF
.	TRBV5-1	TRBD2	TRBJ2-1	TGCGCCAGCAGCTTGGGACCCCAAGCGGGAAGCTCCTACAATGAGCAGTTCTTC	CASSLGPQAGSSYNEQFF
.	TRBV5-6	TRBD1	TRBJ1-1	TGTGCCAGCAGCTTGCTCGGGACAGGGCCCATGAACACTGAAGCTTTCTTT	CASSLLGTGPMNTEAFF
.	TRBV7-2	TRBD2	TRBJ2-2	TGTGCCAGCAGCCGGACTAGCGGGAGGGGTACCGGGGAGCTGTTTTTT	CASSRTSGRGTGELFF
once	TRBV19	.	TRBJ2-2	TGTGCCAGTAGTACAGGGGCGAACACCGGGGAGCTGTTTTTT	CASSTGANTGELFF
.	TRBV5-5	.	TRBJ2-7	TGTGCCAGCAGCTTGGTAGGAGGGGGCTACGAGCAGTACTTC	CASSLVGGGYEQYF
.	TRBV29-1	.	TRBJ2-7	TGCAGCGCCACCCACCGGGCAGCCAGCTCCTACGAGCAGTACTTC	CSATHRAASSYEQYF
.	TRBV6-5	TRBD1	TRBJ2-5	TGTGCCTGCACAGGGGTCCAAGAGACCCAGTACTTC	CACTGVQETQYF
.	TRBV28	.	TRBJ1-2	TGTGCCAGCACCTCGGGCACCACCAACTATGGCTACACCTTC	CASTSGTTNYGYTF
.	TRBV5-1	TRBD2	TRBJ2-7	TGCGCCAGCACCCAAATAAGCGGGAGGGCCTCCGAGCAGTACTTC	CASTQISGRASEQYF
.	TRBV5-1	.	TRBJ2-7	TGCGCCAGCAGCGTTAAGGGGACGGAGACCTACGAGCAGTACTTC	CASSVKGTETYEQYF
.	TRBV7-9	.	TRBJ1-2	TGTGCCAGCAGCTTTAGCGGTGATGGCTACACCTTC	CASSFSGDGYTF
.	TRBV7-9	TRBD1	TRBJ1-2	TGTGCCAGCAGCTTAGGTGGACAGGGCTTAGTAGGGACCTTC	CASSLGGQGLVGTF
.	TRBV5-1	TRBD1	TRBJ1-3	TGCGCCAGCCCCGCGGCCGGCAGGGGGCCACGGGCGGGAGGAAACACCATATATTTT	CASPAAGRGPRAGGNTIYF
.	TRBV7-3	.	TRBJ1-2	TGTGCCAGCAGCCCCTGGCCCAGGGGAAAGAACTATGGCTACACCTTC	CASSPWPRGKNYGYTF
.	TRBV11-2	.	TRBJ1-1	TGTGCCAGCAGCCGAGGGGCAGGGGTGAACACTGAAGCTTTCTTT	CASSRGAGVNTEAFF
.	TRBV28	TRBD2	TRBJ2-1	TGTGCCAGCAGTTTTGGGGCTAGCGGGAGTCTCTACAATGAGCAGTTCTTC	CASSFGASGSLYNEQFF
once	TRBV2	.	TRBJ2-1	TGTGCCAGCAGACCACCCCCGTGGGGGGCGGACTATAATGAGCAGTTCTTC	CASRPPPWGADYNEQFF
once	TRBV6-5	.	TRBJ1-2	TGTGCCAGCAGGGACCTAACTGCGTATGGCTACACCTTC	CASRDLTAYGYTF
.	TRBV6-1	.	TRBJ1-1	TGTGCCAGCCGTGCCAAACGGGCCCCTCTCGGAAGGGGGAACACTGAAGCTTTCTTT	CASRAKRAPLGRGNTEAFF
.	TRBV4-1	.	TRBJ1-2	TGCGCCAGCAGCTTCCAAGGGGGAAGCGACTATGGCTACACCTTC	CASSFQGGSDYGYTF
once	TRBV29-1	TRBD1	TRBJ1-5	TGCAGCGTTCTCTCAGGACAGGGGGCTGAGGTTCATTTT	CSVLSGQGAEVHF
.	TRBV4-2	.	TRBJ2-1	TGTGCCAGCAGCCAAGATTGGTCGGACGGGAATGAGCAGTTCTTC	CASSQDWSDGNEQFF
.	TRBV30	.	TRBJ1-1	TGTGCCTGGAGCAGAAGGGGCGGTACTGAAGCTTTCTTT	CAWSRRGGTEAFF
.	TRBV11-2	.	TRBJ1-3	TGTGCCAGCAGCTCAACTACGGGAAACACCATATATTTT	CASSSTTGNTIYF
.	TRBV9	.	TRBJ2-2	TGTGCCAGCAGCGTAGGTTGGGGGCAGGCCGCCGGGGAGCTGTTTTTT	CASSVGWGQAAGELFF
.	TRBV25-1	.	TRBJ2-1	TGTGCCAGCAGCTCAGGGGCCGCCCGGGTCTATGAGCAGTTCTTC	CASSSGAARVYEQFF
.	TRBV28	TRBD1	TRBJ1-2	TGTGCCAGCAGTTTAGGACAGGGCGTTTTATATGGCTACACCTTC	CASSLGQGVLYGYTF
.	TRBV14	TRBD2	TRBJ2-1	TGTGCCAGCAGCCAACGGACTAGCGGGAGCCCTGAGCAGTTCTTC	CASSQRTSGSPEQFF
.	TRBV6-1	.	TRBJ1-1	TGTGCCAGCAGTGACCGTATGGAGAGAAACACTGAAGCTTTCTTT	CASSDRMERNTEAFF
.	TRBV5-1	TRBD2	TRBJ2-5	TGCGCCAGCAGCTGGGGGACTAGTTCGGGAGAGACCCAGTACTTC	CASSWGTSSGETQYF
.	TRBV6-4	.	TRBJ1-5	TGTGCCAGCAGTGAAGAGGCTTTTCAGCCCCAGCATTTT	CASSEEAFQPQHF
once	TRBV9	.	TRBJ1-4	TGTGCCAGCAGCCCAACAGGCCAGGGTGTCGAAAAACTGTTTTTT	CASSPTGQGVEKLFF
once	TRBV5-1	.	TRBJ2-3	TGCGCCAGCAGCTTATCCCGAACTGACAGCCACACAGATACGCAGTATTTT	CASSLSRTDSHTDTQYF
.	TRBV19	.	TRBJ2-3	TGTGCCAGTAGGGTGGACTACGACACAGATACGCAGTATTTT	CASRVDYDTDTQYF
medium-sized	TRBV11-1	.	TRBJ2-7	TGTGCCAGCAGCTTAGCGCATGGCACCTACGAGCAGTACTTC	CASSLAHGTYEQYF